These 27 T cell receptor beta chains originate from one sample sequenced in a study of T cell responses to AZD1222 COVID-19 vaccine. Assay used: immunoSEQ multiplex PCR; TCRdb lists only in-frame clones, some missing. There are 70,000 to 85,000 clones in the sample; about nine tenths occur only once, and about 2.4% lies in the top ten. The source material was peripheral blood, sampled on day 0 of AZD1222 vaccination. All receptors derive from an adult in good health.

V is TRBV2 and J is TRBJ1-1, with D hard to call. The CDR3 consists of 14 residues. Per the germline V gene, CDR1 is SNHLY and CDR2 is FYNNEI. V lost 2 bases, J lost 4 bases, and 11 bases lay in between. The CDR3 protein is CASSESEPATEAFF. CDR3 nucleotide sequence: TGTGCCAGCAGTGAATCTGAGCCCGCCACTGAAGCTTTCTTT.

This sequence joins TRBV24-1 and TRBJ2-1; TRBD2 matches 13 bases. Germline CDR1 KGHDR, CDR2 SFDVKD. This CDR3 has 16 residues. The trim removed 2 bases at V and 6 bases at J, leaving 3 bases unmatched. The CDR3 DNA reads TGTGCCACCAGTGATTCTCGACTAGCGGGAGGCAATGAGCAGTTCTTC. Its protein product is CATSDSRLAGGNEQFF.

The chain combines TRBV19 with TRBJ1-5; tentatively, D is TRBD1 (5 bases). The CDR3 contains 14 residues. Per germline, CDR1 LNHDA and CDR2 SQIVND (reference sequence). The germline V and J ends were trimmed by 5 bases and 8 bases, with 16 bases remaining between them. For the CDR3, the DNA is TGTGCCAGTAGTGCCCGGGACCTTGCGGAGCCCCAGCATTTT. Its translation: CASSARDLAEPQHF.

This rearrangement joins TRBV11-2 to TRBJ2-1; D is unclear. CDR3 length: 13 amino acids. Germline loops: CDR1 SGHAT, CDR2 FQNNGV. Deletions cut 3 bases from V and 3 bases from J, with 6 bases between. CDR3 bases: TGTGCCAGCAGCTTTAATAGCTACAATGAGCAGTTCTTC. Amino acid sequence: CASSFNSYNEQFF.

There are a few counts of this clone. The chain employs TRBV4-2 and TRBJ1-1; TRBD1 matches 11 bases. With V trimmed by 4 bases and J by 0 bases, 4 bases remained unmatched. This CDR3 has 16 residues. CDR1 LGHNA and CDR2 YNFKEQ come from the germline V gene. The CDR3 nucleotides are TGTGCCAGCAGCCGTGGGACAGGGGGGTTGAACACTGAAGCTTTCTTT. Protein: CASSRGTGGLNTEAFF.

To note about this clone: The junction does not match germline at one end; this may be a read error. The CDR3 reads CPSQGRSNQPQHF. The CDR3 DNA sequence: TGCCCCTCCCAGGGCAGGAGCAATCAGCCCCAGCATTTT. The V and J genes are TRBV15 and TRBJ1-5, with D possibly TRBD1 on 5 matching bases. The CDR3 runs to 13 residues. Looked up from germline, CDR1 is LNHNV and CDR2 is YYDKDF (reference sequence).

The chain joins TRBV10-1 to TRBJ2-1, with 10 bases aligning to TRBD2. This CDR3 spans 17 amino acids. Germline assignment: CDR1 WNHNN and CDR2 SYGVQD (reference sequence). The junction had 8 bases not matched to a gene; V was cut back by 0 bases and J by 6 bases. The CDR3 protein is CASSESKASGGPNEQFF. CDR3 coding DNA: TGCGCCAGCAGTGAGTCTAAGGCTAGCGGGGGACCCAATGAGCAGTTCTTC.

The V call is TRBV4-2, the J call TRBJ2-1, with 11 bases lining up with TRBD2. Germline CDR1 reads LGHNA; CDR2 reads YNFKEQ. The V gene end was trimmed by 4 bases and the J gene end by 0 bases; junction bases not matched to a gene: 11. The CDR3 runs to 19 residues. Here the CDR3 DNA reads TGTGCCAGCAGCCCCTCTTTAGCGGGGGGGCTTAGCTCCTACAATGAGCAGTTCTTC. It yields the protein CASSPSLAGGLSSYNEQFF.

This clone was detected only once. The genes are TRBV9 and TRBJ1-6; no firm D call. The CDR3 contains 12 residues. The V gene lost 4 bases and the J gene lost 6 bases, with 5 bases spanning the gap. CDR1 SGDLS and CDR2 YYNGEE come from the germline V gene. In DNA form, the CDR3 reads TGTGCCAGCAGCACTCCTAATTCACCCCTCCACTTT. It specifies CASSTPNSPLHF. The full variable domain, its missing parts supplied by reference TRBV9 and TRBJ1-6, is DSGVTQTPKHLITATGQRVTLRCSPRSGDLSVYWYQQSLDQGLQFLIQYYNGEERAKGNILERFSAQQFPDLHSELNLSSLELGDSALYFCASSTPNSPLHFGNGTRLTVT.

Written as DNA, the CDR3 is TGCAGTGCTAGTTTTGGTGGTAGCGGGAGGAACAATGAGCAGTTCTTC. As protein: CSASFGGSGRNNEQFF. The rearrangement links TRBV20-1 to TRBJ2-1; 10 bases line up with TRBD2. The CDR3 is made up of 16 amino acids. Germline V lookup: CDR1 DFQATT, CDR2 SNEGSKA (reference sequence). The V and J ends lost 3 bases and 5 bases, in that order; junction bases with no gene match: 10.

The V and J genes are TRBV19 and TRBJ1-4; D is undetermined. With 4 bases removed from V and 3 bases from J, the gap between germline ends came to 6 bases. The germline V gene encodes CDR1 LNHDA and CDR2 SQIVND (reference sequence). This CDR3 is 13 amino acids long. CDR3 loop: CASSTRANEKLFF. The CDR3 bases are TGTGCCAGTAGTACACGAGCTAATGAAAAACTGTTTTTT.

This sequence joins TRBV6-2 or TRBV6-3 and TRBJ2-2; 11 bases are shared with TRBD2. The germline V gene has CDR1 MNHEY and CDR2 SVGEGT. V gave up 5 bases and J gave up 4 bases; unmatched junction bases: 9. The CDR3 runs 17 residues. DNA of the CDR3: TGTGCCAGCAGTATAGCGGGAGGGCCCGATTTCACCGGGGAGCTGTTTTTT. Translated: CASSIAGGPDFTGELFF.

V usage is TRBV2 and J usage is TRBJ1-5; no definite D call. The germline gives CDR1 SNHLY, CDR2 FYNNEI. The CDR3 loop spans 13 amino acids. The V end lost 7 bases, the J end lost 4 bases, and 11 bases lay between the germline ends. DNA for the CDR3: TGTGCCAGCACCTCGCACTTTAATCAGCCCCAGCATTTT. Translating it yields CASTSHFNQPQHF.

The chain is built from TRBV20-1 and TRBJ1-2; 8 nucleotides align to TRBD1. V lost 5 bases and J lost 3; bases outside the gene matches: 14. The CDR3 runs 16 residues. Per germline, CDR1 DFQATT and CDR2 SNEGSKA (reference sequence). CDR3 DNA: TGCAGTGCTGGTGGACAGGGCCAAGGTTTGGACTATGGCTACACCTTC. It yields the protein CSAGGQGQGLDYGYTF.

The V gene is TRBV19, the J gene TRBJ1-5; 7 nucleotides agree with TRBD1. Germline V CDR1 and CDR2: LNHDA, SQIVND (reference sequence). With V trimmed by 4 bases and J by 7 bases, 7 bases remained unmatched. CDR3 length equals 14 residues. The CDR3 nucleotides read TGTGCCAGTAGTACAACAGGGGAGGGGCAGCCCCAGCATTTT. Translated, it gives CASSTTGEGQPQHF.

V and J are TRBV19 and TRBJ2-2; 11 bases fit TRBD2. The J segment lost 4 bases and the V segment lost 5 bases, leaving 6 bases of the junction unmatched. The CDR3 length is 16 residues. Germline-derived CDR1 and CDR2 are LNHDA and SQIVND (reference sequence). CDR3 loop: CASSSSGRTVTGELFF. As DNA, the CDR3 is TGTGCCAGTAGTTCTAGCGGGAGGACGGTCACCGGGGAGCTGTTTTTT.

The chain uses TRBV5-1 and TRBJ1-3; D uncertain. The CDR3 totals 14 residues. CDR1 is SGHRS and CDR2 is YFSETQ in the germline V gene. V dropped 0 bases and J dropped 8 bases, with 12 bases sitting between them. The CDR3 region has the DNA TGCGCCAGCAGCTTGGCCAACCCGGGAGACACCATATATTTT. Translating it yields CASSLANPGDTIYF.

This clone was observed a few times. V is TRBV9 and J is TRBJ2-2, with D hard to call. The V gene lost 6 bases and the J gene lost 1 base, with 7 bases spanning the gap. The CDR3 extends over 13 amino acids. Germline CDR1 reads SGDLS; CDR2 reads YYNGEE. The CDR3 nucleotides read TGTGCCAGCAAGGCAGGGAACACCGGGGAGCTGTTTTTT. Protein product: CASKAGNTGELFF.

The rearrangement joins TRBV7-8 to TRBJ2-1; 10 nucleotides line up with TRBD2. The trim removed 4 bases at V and 12 bases at J, leaving 12 bases unmatched. CDR1 SGHVS and CDR2 FQNEAQ come from the germline V gene. The CDR3 has 15 residues. For the CDR3, the DNA is TGTGCCAGCAGCTGGGGAGAACTAGCGGGATTTTGGCAGTTCTTC. Amino acid sequence: CASSWGELAGFWQFF. Filled out from reference TRBV7-8 and TRBJ2-1, the complete variable domain reads GAGVSQSPRYKVAKRGQDVALRCDPISGHVSLFWYQQALGQGPEFLTYFQNEAQLDKSGLPSDRFFAERPEGSVSTLKIQRTQQEDSAVYLCASSWGELAGFWQFFGPGTRLTVL.

The chain joins TRBV19 to TRBJ1-1, with D perhaps matching TRBD1 (5 bases). The V end lost 5 bases, the J end lost 5 bases, and 15 bases lay between the germline ends. The germline V gene has CDR1 LNHDA and CDR2 SQIVND (reference sequence). The CDR3 loop spans 14 amino acids. The CDR3, as DNA: TGTGCCAGTAGTCAAAAGCAAGGGGTTACTGAAGCTTTCTTT. It codes for CASSQKQGVTEAFF.

The rearrangement joins TRBV6-5 to TRBJ1-2, with 9 bases matching TRBD1. Germline V gene data show CDR1 as MNHEY and CDR2 as SVGAGI. Trimming cost V 4 bases and J 8 bases; bases outside gene matches: 11. The CDR3 totals 15 residues. CDR3 DNA sequence: TGTGCCAGCAGTTTGCCGGAACAGGGGGCTTGGGGCTACACCTTC. The encoded protein is CASSLPEQGAWGYTF.

J is TRBJ1-1 and V is TRBV25-1, with D possibly TRBD1 on 6 matching bases. V lost 7 bases, J lost 1 base, and 16 bases lay in between. CDR1 and CDR2 (germline): MGHDK, SYGVNS. There are 15 residues in the CDR3. The CDR3 nucleotides read TGTGCCAGCACTCCCACAGGCAGGGGGAACACTGAAGCTTTCTTT. It translates to CASTPTGRGNTEAFF.

This chain's CDR3 is CASSDASHRLPNSPLHF. CDR3 bases: TGTGCCAGCAGTGACGCCTCCCATCGACTTCCTAATTCACCCCTCCACTTT. J is TRBJ1-6 and V is TRBV6-1; D remains unclear. Germline CDR1 and CDR2: MNHNS and SASEGT. The ends were cut back, 3 bases at V and 6 bases at J, with 18 bases in the middle. The CDR3 sequence is 17 residues long.

The chain is built from TRBV10-1 and TRBJ2-1; D might be TRBD1 (6 bases). Germline CDR1 WNHNN, CDR2 SYGVQD (reference sequence). V lost 8 bases and J lost 3, with 8 bases in between. This CDR3 spans 12 amino acids. The CDR3: CASGQNYNEQFF. Written as DNA, the CDR3 is TGCGCCAGCGGACAGAACTACAATGAGCAGTTCTTC.

This sequence joins TRBV7-2 and TRBJ1-1; D is unclear. From germline, CDR1 is SGHTA and CDR2 FQGNSA. V was pared by 5 bases and J by 8 bases, with 21 bases between. This CDR3 spans 15 amino acids. CDR3 protein: CASSPLAREMGEAFF. Written as DNA, the CDR3 is TGTGCCAGCAGCCCCTTGGCTCGAGAAATGGGGGAAGCTTTCTTT.

The chain employs TRBV9 and TRBJ2-3; possible D gene TRBD1, 6 bases. The V gene lost 4 bases and the J gene lost 5 bases, with 23 bases spanning the gap. The germline V gene has CDR1 SGDLS and CDR2 YYNGEE. The CDR3 has 17 amino acids. The CDR3 reads CASSPTGSNTPQDTQYF. CDR3 nucleotide sequence: TGTGCCAGCAGCCCGACAGGTTCGAACACCCCCCAAGATACGCAGTATTTT.

The chain employs TRBV7-2 and TRBJ1-4; maybe TRBD1 (6 bases). CDR1 SGHTA and CDR2 FQGNSA come from the germline V gene. V shed 1 base and J shed 6 bases, with 12 bases lying between them. The CDR3 has 15 residues. CDR3 region: CASSLVLGGHEKLFF. CDR3 coding DNA: TGTGCCAGCAGCTTAGTGTTAGGGGGTCATGAAAAACTGTTTTTT.